This TCR beta chain was observed in a study of vaccination and CD4 T cells after COVID-19. Turning to the study itself: Post-COVID samples were collected a median about 3.5 months following diagnosis, spanning 35 to 161. For post-vaccine samples, collection took place a median around 73 days after dose two, ranging from 14 to 241. Study outcomes and limitations: The median count of SARS-CoV-2-reactive clonotypes rose from about 20 to 38, not significantly.

One entry per CDR3 protein results from TCRdb running MiXCR on the PCR reads. The table includes 15,000 or so distinct CDR3 sequences, roughly three quarters detected once. To note about this clonotype: As yet, its antigen is unknown.

After removal of 4 bases from V and 0 bases from J, the junction contained 13 bases not matched to a gene. The CDR3 has 18 residues. Germline CDR1 MNHEY, CDR2 SMNVEV (reference sequence). Sequencing used CD4+ T cells from blood, obtained after SARS-CoV-2 vaccination. The chain links TRBV27 to TRBJ2-7; 9 bases align to TRBD2. The TCR was taken from a human donor who had recovered from COVID-19. CDR3 amino acids: CASSCPKIGTSISYEQYF. The DNA of the CDR3 is TGTGCCAGCAGTTGCCCAAAAATCGGGACTAGCATCTCCTACGAGCAGTACTTC.